Below are 8 T cell receptor beta chains sequenced from a single sample in a study of T cell clusters in autoimmune cytopenias (dated by TCRdb to the late 2010s). Each sample's TRB amplification started from approximately 240 ng of peripheral blood genomic DNA, which corresponds to some 36,000 genome equivalents. The instrument given in TCRdb is Illumina MiSeq. TRB rearrangements were amplified by multiplex PCR using a touch-down protocol with TRB-A and TRB-B primer pools mixed in one tube. After TCRdb reprocessed the reads, each CDR3 protein sequence was kept as one row, without DNA. This sample's records show 6,000 to 8,000 distinct CDR3 sequences. 7.5% to 9.5% of the sample belongs to the ten largest clones. The sample also formed part of further work on T cell repertoires in aging, cancer and after chemotherapy.

The sequencing sample was made of peripheral blood. The receptors shown here come from a human donor in good health.

The V and J genes are TRBV6-2 or TRBV6-3 and TRBJ2-3. This CDR3 region has 12 residues. Germline CDR1 MNHEY, CDR2 SVGEGT. This chain's CDR3 is CASSFTTDTQYF.

CDR3 loop: CASSYRGHEQFF. This rearrangement joins TRBV6-2 or TRBV6-3 to TRBJ2-1; without DNA, the TCRdb call of TRBD1 cannot be checked. CDR3 length: 12 amino acids. Germline assignment: CDR1 MNHEY and CDR2 SVGEGT.

The V and J genes are TRBV13 and TRBJ2-3; TCRdb names TRBD1, which stays unverified in the absence of DNA. The length of the CDR3 is 15 residues. CDR1 is PRHDT, CDR2 FYEKMQ, per germline (reference sequence). CDR3 amino acids: CASSLQGDRTDTQYF.

Frequency places this clonotype as medium-sized. The chain links TRBV19 to TRBJ2-1. The CDR3 covers 13 residues. Germline CDR1 reads LNHDA; CDR2 reads SQIVND (reference sequence). The CDR3 loop reads CASTPFGADEQFF.

The CDR3 protein is CASSERLAETQYF. This sequence joins TRBV7-6 and TRBJ2-5; TCRdb picks TRBD2, but there is no DNA to check that call. CDR3 length equals 13 residues. CDR1 and CDR2 from the germline V gene are SGHVS and FNYEAQ.

The J gene is TRBJ2-2, the V gene TRBV19; the D gene TCRdb calls, TRBD2, cannot be checked with no DNA. Germline lookup yields CDR1 LNHDA and CDR2 SQIVND (reference sequence). This CDR3 is built from 16 residues. CDR3: CASSEQGGRGTGELFF.

V is TRBV6-5 and J is TRBJ2-5; TCRdb gives TRBD2 as the D gene, but with no DNA this cannot be confirmed. Looked up from germline, CDR1 is MNHEY and CDR2 is SVGAGI. The CDR3 is 12 amino acids. The CDR3 sequence is CASSGGGETQYF.

This sequence joins TRBV18 and TRBJ2-3. The germline gives CDR1 KGHSH, CDR2 LQKENI. This CDR3 is built from 15 residues. CDR3 sequence reads: CASSLPGLTTDTQYF.